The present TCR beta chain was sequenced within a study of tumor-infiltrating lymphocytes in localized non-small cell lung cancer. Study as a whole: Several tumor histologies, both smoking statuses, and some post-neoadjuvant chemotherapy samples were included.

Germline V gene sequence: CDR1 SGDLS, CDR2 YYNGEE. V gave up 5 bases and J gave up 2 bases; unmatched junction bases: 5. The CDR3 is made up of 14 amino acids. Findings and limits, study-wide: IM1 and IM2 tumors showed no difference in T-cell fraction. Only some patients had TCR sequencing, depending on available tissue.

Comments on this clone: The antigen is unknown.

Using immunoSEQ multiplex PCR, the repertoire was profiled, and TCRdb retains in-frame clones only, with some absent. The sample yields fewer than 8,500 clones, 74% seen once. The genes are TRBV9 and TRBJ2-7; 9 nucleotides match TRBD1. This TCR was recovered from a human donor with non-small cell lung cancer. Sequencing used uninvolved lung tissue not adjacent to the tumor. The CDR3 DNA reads TGTGCCAGCAGTCCAGGGACAGGGCCCTACGAGCAGTACTTC. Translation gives CASSPGTGPYEQYF.